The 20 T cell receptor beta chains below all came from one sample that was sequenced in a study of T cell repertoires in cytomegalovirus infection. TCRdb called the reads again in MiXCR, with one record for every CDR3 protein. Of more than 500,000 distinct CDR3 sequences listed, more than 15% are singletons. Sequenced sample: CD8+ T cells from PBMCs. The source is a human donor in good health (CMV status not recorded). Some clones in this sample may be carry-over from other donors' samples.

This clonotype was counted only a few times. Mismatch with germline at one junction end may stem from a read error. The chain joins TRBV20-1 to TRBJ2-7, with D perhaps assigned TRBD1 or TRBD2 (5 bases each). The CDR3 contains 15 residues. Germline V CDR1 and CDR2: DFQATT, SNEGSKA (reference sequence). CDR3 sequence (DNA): TGCAGTGCTAGGCCGGCCCGGGACCGATCCTATGAGCAGTACTTC. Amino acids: CSARPARDRSYEQYF.

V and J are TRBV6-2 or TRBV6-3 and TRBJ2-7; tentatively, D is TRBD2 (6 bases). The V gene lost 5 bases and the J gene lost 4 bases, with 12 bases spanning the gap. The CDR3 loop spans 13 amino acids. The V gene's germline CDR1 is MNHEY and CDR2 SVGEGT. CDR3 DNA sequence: TGTGCCAGCAGTCCCGGGACTTTATACGAGCAGTACTTC. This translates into CASSPGTLYEQYF.

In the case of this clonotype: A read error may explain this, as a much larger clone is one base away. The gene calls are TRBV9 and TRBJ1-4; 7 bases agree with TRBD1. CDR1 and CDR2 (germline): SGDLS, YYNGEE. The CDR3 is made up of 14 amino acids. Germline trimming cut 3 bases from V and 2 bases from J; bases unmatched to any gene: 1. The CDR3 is CASSETGTNEKLFF. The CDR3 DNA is TGTGCCAGCAGCGAGACAGGGACTAATGAAAAACTGTTTTTT.

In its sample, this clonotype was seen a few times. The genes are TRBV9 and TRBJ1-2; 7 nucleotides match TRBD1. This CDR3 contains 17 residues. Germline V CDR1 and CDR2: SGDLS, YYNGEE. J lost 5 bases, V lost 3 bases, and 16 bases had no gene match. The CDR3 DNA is TGTGCCAGCAGCGGTTCCGGGACAGAAAATCGTGGTTATGGCTACACCTTC. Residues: CASSGSGTENRGYGYTF.

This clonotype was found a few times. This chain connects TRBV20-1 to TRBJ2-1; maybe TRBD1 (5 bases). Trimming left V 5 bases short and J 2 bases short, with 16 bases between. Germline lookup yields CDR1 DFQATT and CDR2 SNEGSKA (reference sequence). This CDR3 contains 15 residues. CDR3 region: CSARLSREPYNEQFF. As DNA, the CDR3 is TGCAGTGCTCGCCTCTCCAGGGAACCCTACAATGAGCAGTTCTTC.

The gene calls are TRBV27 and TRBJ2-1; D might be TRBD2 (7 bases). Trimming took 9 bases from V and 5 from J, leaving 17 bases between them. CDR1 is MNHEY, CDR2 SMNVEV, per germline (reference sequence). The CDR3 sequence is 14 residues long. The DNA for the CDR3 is TGTGCCAGAACTATATCGGGGGGCCACAATGAGCAGTTCTTC. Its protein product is CARTISGGHNEQFF.

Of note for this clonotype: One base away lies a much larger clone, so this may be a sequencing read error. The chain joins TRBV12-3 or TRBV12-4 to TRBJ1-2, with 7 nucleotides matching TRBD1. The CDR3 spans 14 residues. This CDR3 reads CASRSGTELYSYTF. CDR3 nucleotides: TGTGCCAGCAGATCCGGGACAGAGCTCTATAGCTACACCTTC.

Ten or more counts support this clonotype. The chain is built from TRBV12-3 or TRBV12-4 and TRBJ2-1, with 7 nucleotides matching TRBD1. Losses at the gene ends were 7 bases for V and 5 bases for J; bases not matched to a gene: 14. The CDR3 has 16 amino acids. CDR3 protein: CASKSLTGDWHNEQFF. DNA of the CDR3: TGTGCCAGCAAGTCCCTTACAGGGGATTGGCACAATGAGCAGTTCTTC.

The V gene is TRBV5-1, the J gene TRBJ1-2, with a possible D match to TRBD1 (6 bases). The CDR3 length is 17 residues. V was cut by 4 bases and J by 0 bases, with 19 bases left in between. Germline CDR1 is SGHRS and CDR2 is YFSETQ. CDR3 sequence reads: CASSLGTNSPSNYGYTF. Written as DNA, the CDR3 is TGCGCCAGCAGCCTCGGGACAAACTCCCCTTCTAACTATGGCTACACCTTC.

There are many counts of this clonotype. The CDR3 DNA reads as TGTGCCAGCAGCCTCCGGGCGGCGGGGGAAGAGACCCAGTACTTC. It is translated as CASSLRAAGEETQYF. The chain combines TRBV7-9 with TRBJ2-5; 7 nucleotides line up with TRBD2. This CDR3 spans 15 amino acids. Germline V gives CDR1 SEHNR, CDR2 FQNEAQ (reference sequence). Trimming cost V 5 bases and J 3 bases; bases outside gene matches: 9.

In nucleotides, the CDR3 is TGTGCCAGCAGTTACCGTCGGGGTAGCTATGGCTACACCTTC. Encoded protein: CASSYRRGSYGYTF. V usage is TRBV6-5 and J usage is TRBJ1-2; D is unclear. Germline V gene sequence: CDR1 MNHEY, CDR2 SVGAGI. The V end was cut by 2 bases, the J end by 4 bases, with 11 bases between. The CDR3 covers 14 residues.

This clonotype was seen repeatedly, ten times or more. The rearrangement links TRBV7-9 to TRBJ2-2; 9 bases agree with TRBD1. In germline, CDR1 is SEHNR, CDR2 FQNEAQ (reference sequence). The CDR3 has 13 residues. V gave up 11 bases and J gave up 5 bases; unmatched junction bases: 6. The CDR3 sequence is CAGPDRGTGELFF. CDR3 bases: TGTGCCGGACCTGACAGGGGGACCGGGGAGCTGTTTTTT.

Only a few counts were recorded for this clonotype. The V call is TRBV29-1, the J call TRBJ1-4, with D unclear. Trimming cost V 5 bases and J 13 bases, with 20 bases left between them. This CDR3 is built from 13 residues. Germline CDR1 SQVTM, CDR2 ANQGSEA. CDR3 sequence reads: CSVHRGGEFGLFF. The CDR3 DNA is TGCAGCGTTCACCGAGGCGGGGAATTCGGACTGTTTTTT.

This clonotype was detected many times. The CDR3: CASSLGQLREQYF. In DNA form, the CDR3 reads TGTGCCAGCAGCTTAGGGCAGCTCCGCGAGCAGTACTTC. The gene calls are TRBV11-2 and TRBJ2-7, with unresolved D. CDR1 is SGHAT and CDR2 is FQNNGV in the germline V gene. V gave up 1 base and J gave up 6 bases, with 10 bases separating them. This CDR3 is built from 13 residues.

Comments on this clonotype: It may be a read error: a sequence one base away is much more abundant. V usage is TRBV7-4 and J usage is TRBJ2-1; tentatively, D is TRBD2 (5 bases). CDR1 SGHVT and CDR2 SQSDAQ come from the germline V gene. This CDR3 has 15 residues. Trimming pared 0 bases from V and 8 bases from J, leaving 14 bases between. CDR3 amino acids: CASSLAQDSNDEQFF. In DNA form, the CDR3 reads TGTGCCAGCAGCTTAGCGCAGGACTCAAACGATGAGCAGTTCTTC.

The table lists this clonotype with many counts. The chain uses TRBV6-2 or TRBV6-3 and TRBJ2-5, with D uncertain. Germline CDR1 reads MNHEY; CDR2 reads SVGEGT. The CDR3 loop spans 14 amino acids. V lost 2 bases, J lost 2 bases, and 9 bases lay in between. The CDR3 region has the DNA TGTGCCAGCAGTTACCTCAGGAGTCAAGAGACCCAGTACTTC. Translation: CASSYLRSQETQYF.

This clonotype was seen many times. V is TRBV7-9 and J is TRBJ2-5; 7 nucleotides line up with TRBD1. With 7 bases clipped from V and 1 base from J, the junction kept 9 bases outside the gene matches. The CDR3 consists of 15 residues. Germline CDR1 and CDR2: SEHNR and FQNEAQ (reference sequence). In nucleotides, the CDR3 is TGTGCCAGCAAAGCCCGGGACAGTGCCCAAGAGACCCAGTACTTC. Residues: CASKARDSAQETQYF.

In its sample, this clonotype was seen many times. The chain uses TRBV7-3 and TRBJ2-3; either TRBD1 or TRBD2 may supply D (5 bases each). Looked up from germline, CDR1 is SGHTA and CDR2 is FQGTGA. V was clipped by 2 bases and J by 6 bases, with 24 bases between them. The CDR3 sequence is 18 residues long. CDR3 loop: CASSLAPGTATPGDTQYF. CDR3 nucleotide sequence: TGTGCCAGCAGCTTAGCACCCGGGACCGCTACCCCCGGGGATACGCAGTATTTT.

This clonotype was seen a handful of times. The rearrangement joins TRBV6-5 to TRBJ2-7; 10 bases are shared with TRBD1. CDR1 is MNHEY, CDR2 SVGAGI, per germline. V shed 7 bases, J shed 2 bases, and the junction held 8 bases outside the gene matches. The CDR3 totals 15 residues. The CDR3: CASKPRDRGPYEQYF. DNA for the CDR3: TGTGCCAGCAAACCAAGGGACAGGGGACCCTACGAGCAGTACTTC.

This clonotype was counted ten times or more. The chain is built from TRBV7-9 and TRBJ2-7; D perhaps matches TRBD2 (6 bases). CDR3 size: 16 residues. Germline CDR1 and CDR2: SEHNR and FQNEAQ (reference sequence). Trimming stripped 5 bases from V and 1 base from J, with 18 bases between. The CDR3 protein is CASSLPGGLSSYEQYF. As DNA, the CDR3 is TGTGCCAGCAGCCTCCCCGGGGGATTGTCATCCTACGAGCAGTACTTC.